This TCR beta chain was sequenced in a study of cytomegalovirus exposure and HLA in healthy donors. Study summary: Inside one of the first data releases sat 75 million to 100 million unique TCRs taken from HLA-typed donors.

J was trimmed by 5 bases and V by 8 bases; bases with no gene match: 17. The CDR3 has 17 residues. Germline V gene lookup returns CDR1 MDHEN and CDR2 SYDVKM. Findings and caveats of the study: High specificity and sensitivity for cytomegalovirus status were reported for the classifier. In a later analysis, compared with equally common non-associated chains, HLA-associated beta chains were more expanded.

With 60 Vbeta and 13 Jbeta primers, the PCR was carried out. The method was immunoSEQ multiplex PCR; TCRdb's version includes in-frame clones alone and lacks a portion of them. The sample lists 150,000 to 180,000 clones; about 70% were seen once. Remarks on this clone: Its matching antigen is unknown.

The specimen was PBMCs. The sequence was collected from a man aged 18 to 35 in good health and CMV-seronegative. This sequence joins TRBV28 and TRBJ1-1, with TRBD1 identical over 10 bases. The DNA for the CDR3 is TGTGCCAGCTCCTTCCAGGACAGGGGGATACGGTGGACTGAAGCTTTCTTT. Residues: CASSFQDRGIRWTEAFF.